This T cell receptor (beta chain) came from a study of blood T cell repertoires in COVID-19. Study-level information: Acute-phase and convalescent COVID-19 samples originated in the United States, Italy and Spain. T cells, B-cell-depleted T cells, or PBMCs provided the cDNA or gDNA that served as material.

Sequenced by immunoSEQ multiplex PCR; TCRdb stores in-frame clones only, minus some. The sample gives under 200,000 clones, about 83% of which show up once; roughly 18% is in the top ten. V was trimmed by 3 bases and J by 0 bases, leaving 9 bases between them. Germline V gene data show CDR1 as LNHDA and CDR2 as SQIVND (reference sequence). This CDR3 has 15 residues. The specimen was peripheral blood. This chain uses TRBV19 with TRBJ2-1; tentative D call: TRBD2 (6 bases). The source is a woman aged 70 to 79 who had recovered from COVID-19. The CDR3 spells CASSIGSVSYNEQFF. CDR3 bases: TGTGCCAGTAGTATCGGGAGCGTCTCCTACAATGAGCAGTTCTTC.